The rows below give T cell receptor beta chains drawn from one sample of a study of T cells in localized non-small cell lung cancer. Generated by immunoSEQ multiplex PCR, the TCRdb table keeps only in-frame clones and is missing some. The table shows about 3,300 clones, with approximately 30% occurring only once. Here the sequenced sample was normal lung tissue next to the tumor, taken before any cancer treatment. The receptors originated from a woman aged 40 to 75 with stage I lung adenocarcinoma. Each CDR3 is given with its conserved first and last residue. Fields, in order: clone size, V gene, J gene, CDR3 protein. Expanded clones are given a class, and other clones once, few, many or no size at all.

size: medium-sized; V: TRBV9; J: TRBJ2-3; CDR3: CASSEGLAGEEDTQYF
size: medium-sized; V: TRBV9; J: TRBJ1-6; CDR3: CASSYQAGRVNSPLHF
size: few; V: TRBV11-3; J: TRBJ1-2; CDR3: CASSPRTVSPYGYTF
size: NA; V: TRBV18; J: TRBJ1-6; CDR3: CASRGLDNSPLHF
size: NA; V: TRBV14; J: TRBJ1-4; CDR3: CASSQEGTVDEKLFF
size: NA; V: TRBV19; J: TRBJ1-3; CDR3: CASKPEQGYSGNTIYF
size: few; V: TRBV11-3; J: TRBJ1-1; CDR3: CASSPTHSNTEAFF
size: NA; V: TRBV1; J: TRBJ2-7; CDR3: CASSQKSASGGAYEQYF
size: few; V: TRBV9; J: TRBJ2-3; CDR3: CASKTSTDTQYF
size: NA; V: TRBV29-1; J: TRBJ1-2; CDR3: CSVDGVAGTDLYGYTF
size: NA; V: TRBV11-3; J: TRBJ2-6; CDR3: CASSQVRGGTLSGANVLTF
size: few; V: TRBV11-3; J: TRBJ2-3; CDR3: CASSLGRLTDTQYF
size: NA; V: TRBV19; J: TRBJ2-7; CDR3: CATNSRAGLNEQYF
size: NA; V: TRBV19; J: TRBJ1-2; CDR3: CASNPRGQPYGYTF
size: once; V: TRBV29-1; J: TRBJ2-5; CDR3: CSVEYFLGETQYF
size: NA; V: TRBV9; J: TRBJ2-7; CDR3: CASRGLAQGYEQYF
size: NA; V: TRBV28; J: TRBJ1-2; CDR3: CASSLDGNYGYTF
size: NA; V: TRBV19; J: TRBJ1-4; CDR3: CASSSRWEKLFF
size: NA; V: TRBV19; J: TRBJ2-1; CDR3: CASGTYNEQFF
size: few; V: TRBV19; J: TRBJ1-2; CDR3: CASAGGHYGYTF
size: medium-sized; V: TRBV6-8; J: TRBJ2-5; CDR3: CASSYRDPQETQYF
size: NA; V: TRBV11-3; J: TRBJ2-7; CDR3: CASSPDRFHTYEQYF
size: few; V: TRBV7-5; J: TRBJ2-2; CDR3: CASSLVAGLNTGELFF
size: NA; V: TRBV25-1; J: TRBJ2-1; CDR3: CASSRGAGDNEQFF
size: medium-sized; V: TRBV29-1; J: TRBJ1-1; CDR3: CSASTGEDTEAFF
size: NA; V: TRBV19; J: TRBJ1-2; CDR3: CASRKTGGFYGYTF
size: few; V: TRBV30; J: TRBJ2-3; CDR3: CAWKPRGSTDTQYF
size: NA; V: TRBV5-1; J: TRBJ2-3; CDR3: CASSLAPLAGLDTQYF
size: NA; V: TRBV5-1; J: TRBJ1-1; CDR3: CASSLDQGRTEAFF
size: NA; V: TRBV15; J: TRBJ1-6; CDR3: CATSRFSLNSPLHF
size: NA; V: TRBV11-3; J: TRBJ1-1; CDR3: CASSLRDGGTEAFF
size: few; V: TRBV6-8; J: TRBJ1-2; CDR3: CASRTGLGDGYTF
size: medium-sized; V: TRBV29-1; J: TRBJ2-3; CDR3: CSAGGQGATDTQYF
size: NA; V: TRBV14; J: TRBJ2-1; CDR3: CASSQDGLVSYNEQFF
size: NA; V: TRBV18; J: TRBJ2-3; CDR3: CASSPAGADTQYF
size: few; V: TRBV5-1; J: TRBJ2-5; CDR3: CASSLGQGGETQYF
size: NA; V: TRBV6-8; J: TRBJ1-1; CDR3: CASSYSTSTEAFF